This section outlines one TCR beta chain sequence together with its context. Antigen specificity is unknown. Both 60 Vbeta primers and 13 Jbeta primers went into the PCR. TCRdb's copy holds only in-frame clones and misses some; the assay was immunoSEQ multiplex PCR. The data show roughly 230,000 clones, about nine tenths seen once. The data derive from a study of cytomegalovirus exposure and HLA in healthy donors. Points from the study as a whole: It was in a later analysis that TCR association rates were seen to vary by HLA locus, highest for DRB1 and lowest for HLA-C. The Asian-associated ancestry cluster reportedly had fewer N-insertions than the roughly 720-donor mean in a later analysis. Reportedly, cytomegalovirus status was diagnosed with high sensitivity and specificity.

Germline V CDR1 and CDR2: SGHTA, FQGTGA. V was pared by 1 base and J by 10 bases, with 1 base of the junction left unmatched. The CDR3 length is 12 residues. The gene calls are TRBV7-3 and TRBJ2-1, with TRBD2 identical over 7 bases. The source of this sequence is a girl aged 2 to 9 in good health and CMV-seronegative. What was sequenced was PBMCs. CDR3 residues: CASSLSGGEQFF. The DNA for the CDR3 is TGTGCCAGCAGCTTAAGCGGGGGAGAGCAGTTCTTC.